This TCR beta chain derives from a study of cytomegalovirus exposure and HLA in healthy donors. Points from the study as a whole: Near-uniform donor sequencing depth was presumed by presence/absence analyses. An analysis was carried out later, and it reportedly showed fewer N-insertions in an Asian-associated ancestry cluster than the approximately 670-donor mean. In an earlier analysis, most TCR beta V segments were productive about 87% or about 30% of the time.

Points on this clone: Its antigen remains unidentified.

The primer mix had 60 Vbeta and 13 Jbeta primers. Assay used: immunoSEQ multiplex PCR; TCRdb lists only in-frame clones, some missing. This sample has some 170,000 clones; more than 60% occur once, and the top ten carry less than 2.5%. The CDR3 contains 15 residues. The V end was cut by 4 bases, the J end by 1 base, with 14 bases between. In germline, CDR1 is SGHRS, CDR2 YFSETQ. The TCR originated in a human donor in good health. The chain links TRBV5-1 to TRBJ1-1; possibly TRBD1 for D (6 bases). The sequencing sample was made of PBMCs. CDR3 amino acids: CASSIGDTTNTEAFF. The CDR3, as DNA: TGCGCCAGCAGCATCGGGGACACCACGAACACTGAAGCTTTCTTT.